One TCR beta chain is described in this entry. This clone's antigen is unknown. No per-base quality is available; no much larger clone lies one base away. The data derive from a study of OX40 agonist ivuxolimab in advanced cancers. Regarding the study in general: Ivuxolimab, which targeted the costimulatory receptor OX40 (CD134), was an agonistic, fully human IgG2 monoclonal antibody. Intravenous ivuxolimab was administered to patients every 2 weeks at six dose levels: 0.01, 0.1, 0.3, 1.5, 3 and 10 mg/kg. Of the 50 or so patients in dose escalation, approximately 20 had hepatocellular carcinoma, some 15 had melanoma, 9 had renal cell carcinoma and 9 had head and neck cancer. In the dose-escalation cohort, more than 75% of patients were male, and the mean age was around 60 years, with a range of 23 to 79. Patients were allowed to have had prior anti-PD-1, anti-PD-L1 or anti-CTLA-4 therapy, and approximately 40% of the dose-escalation patients had been treated with checkpoint inhibitors. Partial responses occurred in three dose-escalation patients: two with cutaneous melanoma and one with hepatocellular carcinoma. Peripheral TCRbeta sequencing was intended to test whether TCR sequence diversity was altered and clonal T-cell expansion was caused by ivuxolimab. The paper describes the monotherapy dose-escalation part (N of about 57 patients) of the phase I trial of ivuxolimab.

Patients with autoimmune disease history or receiving systemic immunosuppression were excluded from the trial. Peripheral blood for TCR sequencing was collected from all dose cohorts at baseline, on cycle 4 day 1, and on cycle 7 day 1. The samples were taken from a phase I, first-in-human, multicenter, open-label dose-escalation trial of ivuxolimab. The trial enrolled adults with locally advanced or metastatic head and neck squamous cell, hepatocellular, melanoma or renal cell carcinoma. CD4+ and CD8+ T cells were sorted separately from peripheral blood before TCR sequencing. Trimming leaves V shorter by 3 bases and J shorter by 1 base, with the junction holding 3 bases beyond the gene matches. The CDR3 contains 14 residues, cysteine and phenylalanine counted. Only the CDR3 region is kept as DNA, spanning 42 bases read in frame from base 1. CDR1 and CDR2, per the germline V gene, are SGHRS and YFSETQ.

To sequence the TCRbeta CDR3 region, genomic DNA was isolated from the sorted cells. The immunoSEQ Assay was used to sequence the TCRbeta CDR3 regions. TCRdb retrieved this table from immuneACCESS and kept in-frame rearrangements only. Not all clones are present; in checked studies, unresolved V genes account for under half, and no reason is known for the remainder. For this sample there are 40,000 to 45,000 clones; 75% to 90% appear just once. The top ten clonotypes cover roughly 12% of the sample. The study at large found these results: On average, CD8+ T cells showed more expanded clones than CD4+ T cells after ivuxolimab. Partial responders in the 0.1-3.0 mg/kg groups had among the lowest normalized peripheral clonal expansion, especially among CD8+ T cells. Low levels of normalized T-cell clonal expansion were also seen in some patients who did not respond. The antigen specificity of the clonally expanded peripheral T cells was not determined. At doses from 0.1 to 3.0 mg/kg, clonal expansion was seen in both CD4+ and CD8+ blood T cells between baseline and week 6.

The TCR was taken from an adult with an advanced solid tumor such as melanoma, head and neck, liver or kidney cancer. This sequence uses TRBV5-1 and TRBJ2-7, with 8 middle bases fitting TRBD1. The sequencing used CD4+ or CD8+ T cells sorted from blood, collected in a trial of the OX40 agonist ivuxolimab. The DNA sequence is given as TGCGCCAGCAGCTCCACAGGGGGATCCTACGAGCAGTACTTC. It encodes CASSSTGGSYEQYF.